The 4 T cell receptor beta chains in this list originate from one sample, sequenced in a study of blood T cell repertoires in COVID-19. TCRdb's copy holds only in-frame clones and misses some; the assay was immunoSEQ multiplex PCR. Of under 85,000 clones in the sample, 60% to 85% are singletons; the top ten hold 9.9%. The sample taken for sequencing was peripheral blood. The receptors were gathered from a human donor in a cohort sampled during active COVID-19.

CDR3 sequence (DNA): TGCGCCAGCAGCGCATTAGGGCTAGCGGGAATCAATGAGCAGTTCTTC. It encodes CASSALGLAGINEQFF. J is TRBJ2-1 and V is TRBV5-1, with 9 bases identical to TRBD2. From germline, CDR1 is SGHRS and CDR2 YFSETQ. The CDR3 totals 16 residues. V lost 4 bases, J lost 6 bases, and 11 bases stayed unmatched. Supplemented by reference TRBV5-1 and TRBJ2-1, the full variable domain reads KAGVTQTPRYLIKTRGQQVTLSCSPISGHRSVSWYQQTPGQGLQFLFEYFSETQRNKGNFPGRFSGRQFSNSRSEMNVSTLELGDSALYLCASSALGLAGINEQFFGPGTRLTVL.

The V call is TRBV5-6, the J call TRBJ2-5, with 7 bases aligning to TRBD1. Germline CDR1 is SGHDT and CDR2 is YYEEEE. V lost 2 bases and J lost 4; bases outside the gene matches: 8. The CDR3 extends over 15 amino acids. Here the CDR3 reads CASSFFDRDGETQYF. The CDR3 region has the DNA TGTGCCAGCAGCTTCTTTGACAGGGACGGAGAGACCCAGTACTTC.

V gene TRBV6-5 combines with J gene TRBJ2-7, with D maybe TRBD1 (5 bases). CDR1 is MNHEY and CDR2 is SVGAGI in the germline V gene. Trimming removed 0 bases from V and 4 bases from J, with 13 bases in between. This CDR3 spans 15 amino acids. The CDR3 region is CASSYSGLGVYEQYF. CDR3 coding DNA: TGTGCCAGCAGTTACTCGGGGCTAGGGGTTTACGAGCAGTACTTC.

This chain uses TRBV29-1 with TRBJ2-3, with TRBD2 as a possible D gene (5 bases). V dropped 5 bases and J dropped 5 bases, with 11 bases sitting between them. The CDR3 covers 12 residues. Germline CDR1 reads SQVTM; CDR2 reads ANQGSEA. CDR3 sequence reads: CSVRQEVDTQYF. In DNA, the CDR3 is TGCAGCGTTCGGCAGGAGGTAGATACGCAGTATTTT.